This TCR beta chain came from a study of CD8+ T cells in alopecia areata. This clone was counted between two and nine times. This CDR3 contains 14 residues. CDR1 and CDR2 (germline): MNHEY, SVGAGI. The ends were cut back, 4 bases at V and 4 bases at J, with 11 bases in the middle. RNA, once extracted, was reverse transcribed into cDNA for use as the sequencing template. Profiling relied on immunoSEQ multiplex PCR, and the TCRdb table lists in-frame clones only, not all of them. Among fewer than 200,000 clones listed, approximately 59% were seen once. The chain carries TRBV6-5 and TRBJ1-5; D may be TRBD1 (5 bases). The sequencing used CD4+ T cells sorted from blood, collected at week 0. The source of this sequence is a human donor with alopecia areata. In DNA, the CDR3 is TGTGCCAGCAGTTGGGACCGGCCAAATCAGCCCCAGCATTTT. Its translation is CASSWDRPNQPQHF.